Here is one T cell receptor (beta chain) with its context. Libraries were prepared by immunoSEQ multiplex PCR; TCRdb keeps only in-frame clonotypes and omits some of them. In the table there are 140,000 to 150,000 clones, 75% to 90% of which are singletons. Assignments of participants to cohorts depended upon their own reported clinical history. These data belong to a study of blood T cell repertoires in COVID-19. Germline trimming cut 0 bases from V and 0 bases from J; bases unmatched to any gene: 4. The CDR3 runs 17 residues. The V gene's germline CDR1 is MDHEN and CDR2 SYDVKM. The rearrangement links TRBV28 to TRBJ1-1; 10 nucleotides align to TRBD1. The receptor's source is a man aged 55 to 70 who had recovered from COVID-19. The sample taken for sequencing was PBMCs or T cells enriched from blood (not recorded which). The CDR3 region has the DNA TGTGCCAGCAGTTTATGGGGGACAGGGGCCATGAACACTGAAGCTTTCTTT. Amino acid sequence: CASSLWGTGAMNTEAFF. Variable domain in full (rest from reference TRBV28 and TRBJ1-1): DVKVTQSSRYLVKRTGEKVFLECVQDMDHENMFWYRQDPGLGLRLIYFSYDVKMKEKGDIPEGYSVSREKKERFSLILESASTNQTSMYLCASSLWGTGAMNTEAFFGQGTRLTVV.